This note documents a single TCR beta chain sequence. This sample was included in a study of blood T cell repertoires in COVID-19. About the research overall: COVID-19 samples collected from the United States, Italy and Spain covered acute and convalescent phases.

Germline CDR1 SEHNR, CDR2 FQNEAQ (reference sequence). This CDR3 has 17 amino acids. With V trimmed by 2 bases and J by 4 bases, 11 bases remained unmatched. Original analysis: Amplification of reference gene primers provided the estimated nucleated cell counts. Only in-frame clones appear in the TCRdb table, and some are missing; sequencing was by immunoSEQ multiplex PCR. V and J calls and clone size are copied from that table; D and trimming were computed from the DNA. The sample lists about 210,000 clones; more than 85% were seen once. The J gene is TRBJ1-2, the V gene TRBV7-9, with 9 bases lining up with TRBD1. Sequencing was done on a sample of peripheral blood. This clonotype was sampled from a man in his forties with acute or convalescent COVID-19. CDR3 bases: TGTGCCAGCAGCTTATGGACAGGGGACCCTTTAAGCTATGGCTACACCTTC. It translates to CASSLWTGDPLSYGYTF.